This T cell receptor beta chain was sequenced for a study of T-cell memory formation after mild COVID-19. CDR3 length: 15 residues. Germline V gene data show CDR1 as SGHVS and CDR2 as FQNEAQ. V dropped 3 bases and J dropped 3 bases, with 11 bases sitting between them. This clonotype has just a few counts. One entry per CDR3 protein results from TCRdb running MiXCR on the 5' RACE reads. Of about 430,000 distinct CDR3 sequences in the sample, 20% to 25% were seen once. The V and J genes are TRBV7-8 and TRBJ2-2, with D possibly matching TRBD1 (5 bases). This clonotype was sampled from an adult woman who had mild COVID-19 (a few samples of this study predate the infection). Cell type and time point are not known. The sample was PBMCs or a T cell subset sorted from them (not recorded which). The CDR3 region has the DNA TGTGCCAGCAGCTTGGCCAGGGCACACACCGGGGAGCTGTTTTTT. This sequence encodes CASSLARAHTGELFF.